Below, 32 T cell receptor beta chains from the same sample are listed, as sequenced in a study of early T cells in non-severe SARS-CoV-2 infection. TCRdb recomputed calls from the 5' RACE reads with MiXCR, one row per CDR3 protein. The repertoire holds 65,000 to 85,000 distinct CDR3 sequences, less than 20% seen once, with 9.5% to 15% in the top ten. The sample comprised whole blood. The receptors originated from an adult who was a healthcare worker with PCR-confirmed SARS-CoV-2 infection or an uninfected control (not recorded which).

This chain connects TRBV12-3 or TRBV12-4 to TRBJ1-1; 9 positions agree with TRBD1. V lost 4 bases and J lost 11; bases outside the gene matches: 8. The CDR3 totals 13 residues. Written as DNA, the CDR3 is TGTGCCAGCAGTTGGGGACAGGGAGGGCCCGCTTTCTTT. This codes for CASSWGQGGPAFF.

V is TRBV12-3 or TRBV12-4 and J is TRBJ1-3; D unresolved. V dropped 3 bases and J dropped 0 bases, with 3 bases sitting between them. The CDR3 runs 13 residues. CDR3 nucleotide sequence: TGTGCCAGCAGTTTTCTCTCTGGAAACACCATATATTTT. Protein product: CASSFLSGNTIYF.

This clonotype was counted between two and nine times. CDR3 sequence (DNA): TGTGCCAGCAGTTGGGACAGGCAAACTAGCACAGATACGCAGTATTTT. Its translation: CASSWDRQTSTDTQYF. This chain links TRBV28 with TRBJ2-3; 8 bases line up with TRBD1. There are 16 residues in the CDR3. CDR1 is MDHEN and CDR2 is SYDVKM in the germline V gene. The junction had 6 bases not matched to a gene; V was cut back by 4 bases and J by 0 bases.

In its sample, this clonotype was seen many times. The chain recombines TRBV7-2 with TRBJ2-2, with unresolved D. The CDR3 runs 13 residues. Per germline, CDR1 SGHTA and CDR2 FQGNSA. V was clipped by 3 bases and J by 3 bases, with 5 bases between them. CDR3 region: CASSFTYTGELFF. In DNA form, the CDR3 reads TGTGCCAGCAGCTTCACTTACACCGGGGAGCTGTTTTTT.

The CDR3 loop is CARSPSASQGATGELFF. For the CDR3, the DNA is TGTGCCAGAAGCCCCAGTGCGTCACAGGGGGCCACCGGGGAGCTGTTTTTT. The chain couples TRBV5-3 to TRBJ2-2, with 9 nucleotides matching TRBD1. TRBV5-3 is labeled an ORF, and its function is uncertain. The CDR3 totals 17 residues. V lost 4 bases to trimming and J lost 4 bases; unmatched junction nucleotides: 11.

This chain links TRBV4-2 with TRBJ2-1, with D perhaps matching TRBD2 (6 bases). CDR3 length: 13 amino acids. Germline V CDR1 and CDR2: LGHNA, YNFKEQ. V lost 3 bases to trimming and J lost 9 bases, with 12 bases between them. The CDR3 region is CASSHPLTSEQFF. The CDR3 DNA follows: TGTGCCAGCAGCCATCCCCTGACTAGTGAGCAGTTCTTC.

This clonotype occurred a few times. This chain joins TRBV12-3 or TRBV12-4 and TRBJ2-7; 9 nucleotides line up with TRBD1. The J segment lost 0 bases and the V segment lost 7 bases, leaving 13 bases of the junction unmatched. CDR3 length: 17 residues. The chain's CDR3 is CASNPGQGALSSYEQYF. The CDR3 DNA is TGTGCCAGCAACCCGGGACAGGGAGCATTGAGCTCCTACGAGCAGTACTTC.

In this sample, this clonotype turned up many times. The chain is built from TRBV11-2 and TRBJ2-1, with TRBD2 identical over 12 bases. The CDR3 covers 16 residues. Losses at the gene ends were 5 bases for V and 1 base for J; bases not matched to a gene: 3. The germline V gene encodes CDR1 SGHAT and CDR2 FQNNGV. The CDR3 sequence is CASSGLAGRSYNEQFF. Written as DNA, the CDR3 is TGTGCCAGCAGCGGACTAGCGGGACGGTCCTACAATGAGCAGTTCTTC. The complete variable domain, with remaining parts taken from reference TRBV11-2 and TRBJ2-1, reads EAGVAQSPRYKIIEKRQSVAFWCNPISGHATLYWYQQILGQGPKLLIQFQNNGVVDDSQLPKDRFSAERLKGVDSTLKIQPAKLEDSAVYLCASSGLAGRSYNEQFFGPGTRLTVL.

Concerning this clonotype: At one boundary the junction diverges from the germline segment, which might be a read error. The rearrangement joins TRBV20-1 to TRBJ2-7, with a possible D match to TRBD2 (5 bases). The CDR3 spans 11 residues. Per the germline V gene, CDR1 is DFQATT and CDR2 is SNEGSKA (reference sequence). CDR3 region: CSASNHLARTF. CDR3 DNA: TGCAGTGCTAGCAACCACCTGGCACGGACTTTT.

V is TRBV20-1 and J is TRBJ2-7; TRBD2 agrees at 15 bases. With V trimmed by 3 bases and J by 5 bases, 11 bases remained unmatched. This CDR3 spans 17 amino acids. Germline values: CDR1 DFQATT, CDR2 SNEGSKA (reference sequence). CDR3 DNA sequence: TGCAGTGCTAGCAAAGGACTAGCGGGAGGGCCTAGGAACGAGCAGTACTTC. The encoded protein is CSASKGLAGGPRNEQYF.

The chain joins TRBV3-1 to TRBJ1-6; D is unresolved. The CDR3 covers 15 residues. Germline CDR1 reads LGHDT; CDR2 reads YNNKEL (reference sequence). V lost 1 base to trimming and J lost 11 bases, with 15 bases between them. The CDR3: CASSQALGSGPPLHF. The DNA of the CDR3 is TGTGCCAGCAGCCAAGCTTTGGGATCTGGGCCACCCCTCCACTTT.

The V call is TRBV25-1, the J call TRBJ2-5; D is perhaps TRBD2 (5 bases). Per the germline V gene, CDR1 is MGHDK and CDR2 is SYGVNS. Trimming stripped 0 bases from V and 4 bases from J, with 15 bases between. This CDR3 is built from 16 residues. This chain's CDR3 is CASSEYSGNLPETQYF. DNA of the CDR3: TGTGCCAGCAGTGAATATTCCGGGAACCTCCCAGAGACCCAGTACTTC.

Concerning this clonotype itself: Compared with germline, one end of the junction differs, possibly owing to a read error. V is TRBV28 and J is TRBJ2-5; D call uncertain. The V gene's germline CDR1 is MDHEN and CDR2 SYDVKM. There are 8 residues in the CDR3. The CDR3 region has the DNA TGTGCCAGCAGTTTCCGTTTCTTC. This codes for CASSFRFF.

A word on this clonotype: Possible read error: a much larger clone is one base away. The genes are TRBV6-5 and TRBJ2-7; D gene unclear. Germline values: CDR1 MNHEY, CDR2 SVGAGI. The CDR3 is made up of 14 amino acids. DNA for the CDR3: TGTGCCACTACAAGAGGTCCTACCTCCTGCGAGCAGTACTTC. It translates to CATTRGPTSCEQYF.

This clonotype was counted only a few times. The chain couples TRBV3-1 to TRBJ2-7; tentatively, D is TRBD1 or TRBD2 (6 bases each). V was shortened by 2 bases and J by 5 bases, with 13 bases between the two germline ends. The CDR3 has 14 residues. CDR1 and CDR2 from the germline V gene are LGHDT and YNNKEL (reference sequence). In DNA, the CDR3 is TGTGCCAGCAGCCAAAACCCGGGGGCCCACGAGCAGTACTTC. Translated, it gives CASSQNPGAHEQYF.

This clonotype has only a few counts. This chain connects TRBV4-3 to TRBJ2-3, with 9 bases fitting TRBD2. From germline, CDR1 is LGHNA and CDR2 YSLEER. V gave up 4 bases and J gave up 6 bases; unmatched junction bases: 14. CDR3 length: 17 residues. The CDR3 loop is CASSLRGRLAAPDTQYF. CDR3 DNA sequence: TGCGCCAGCAGCCTCCGAGGGCGACTAGCGGCTCCGGATACGCAGTATTTT.

The rearrangement links TRBV6-6 to TRBJ1-5; D unclear. Trimming pared 4 bases from V and 3 bases from J, leaving 16 bases between. Germline CDR1 and CDR2: MNHNY and SVGAGI (reference sequence). The CDR3 covers 16 residues. CDR3 in DNA: TGTGCCAGCAGTTTTTTTATGGACGGTTACAATCAGCCCCAGCATTTT. Translation gives CASSFFMDGYNQPQHF.

The V call is TRBV7-2, the J call TRBJ2-5, with D possibly matching TRBD2 (6 bases). The ends were cut back, 5 bases at V and 5 bases at J, with 15 bases in the middle. The CDR3 sequence is 14 residues long. CDR1 is SGHTA and CDR2 is FQGNSA in the germline V gene. CDR3 region: CASSPGGLKETQYF. In DNA, the CDR3 is TGTGCCAGCAGCCCCGGAGGGCTGAAGGAGACCCAGTACTTC.

The V gene is TRBV11-2, the J gene TRBJ1-2, with a tentative D call TRBD1 (6 bases). The CDR3 length is 16 residues. With 1 base removed from V and 4 bases from J, the gap between germline ends came to 16 bases. Looked up from germline, CDR1 is SGHAT and CDR2 is FQNNGV. The CDR3 spells CASSLGTGRRGYGYTF. CDR3 nucleotide sequence: TGTGCCAGCAGCTTAGGAACAGGGAGGCGAGGCTATGGCTACACCTTC.

This clonotype occurred many times. This chain's CDR3 is CATSETGTSRDEQFF. CDR3 bases: TGTGCCACCAGTGAGACCGGGACTAGCAGGGATGAGCAGTTCTTC. The V gene is TRBV24-1, the J gene TRBJ2-1, with TRBD2 matching over 9 bases. The CDR3 length is 15 residues. J was trimmed by 8 bases and V by 4 bases; bases with no gene match: 8. Germline CDR1 and CDR2: KGHDR and SFDVKD.

This clonotype appeared a few times. The chain carries TRBV5-5 and TRBJ1-1; D uncertain. Trimming removed 2 bases at V and 4 bases at J, with 9 bases between. Germline CDR1 reads SGHKS; CDR2 reads YYEKEE (reference sequence). The CDR3 contains 13 residues. The DNA for the CDR3 is TGTGCCAGCAGCTTCGGAGACCTCACTGAAGCTTTCTTT. Encoded protein: CASSFGDLTEAFF.

The rearrangement joins TRBV3-1 to TRBJ1-2; 10 nucleotides match TRBD1. Trimming took 4 bases from V and 7 from J; bases not matched to a gene: 9. The germline CDR1 and CDR2 sequences are LGHDT and YNNKEL (reference sequence). The CDR3 covers 15 residues. The CDR3 sequence is CASSLRGDRGGGYTF. CDR3 bases: TGTGCCAGCAGCCTCCGAGGGGACAGGGGAGGTGGCTACACCTTC.

By frequency in the sample, this clonotype is medium-sized. J is TRBJ2-7 and V is TRBV29-1, with a weak D call TRBD1 (5 bases). There are 11 residues in the CDR3. Germline V gene sequence: CDR1 SQVTM, CDR2 ANQGSEA. For the CDR3, the DNA is TGCAGTGCCAGGGTCTCCTACGAGCAGTACTTC. Translating it yields CSARVSYEQYF.

This clonotype was seen more than once but under ten times. This chain joins TRBV9 and TRBJ2-1; the D gene is possibly TRBD1 (6 bases). The germline gives CDR1 SGDLS, CDR2 YYNGEE. CDR3 length equals 16 residues. Trimming took off 2 bases at V and 2 bases at J, with 14 bases between the two ends. The CDR3, as DNA: TGTGCCAGCAGCGTCTCTGGGGGCATGACCTACAATGAGCAGTTCTTC. This codes for CASSVSGGMTYNEQFF.

This clonotype appeared a few times. The chain is built from TRBV6-6 and TRBJ2-2; 10 positions match TRBD2. There are 15 residues in the CDR3. V dropped 3 bases and J dropped 4; count of bases not matched to a gene: 2. Germline values: CDR1 MNHNY, CDR2 SVGAGI (reference sequence). CDR3: CASSYSSGSTGELFF. The CDR3 DNA follows: TGTGCCAGCAGTTATTCTAGCGGGAGCACCGGGGAGCTGTTTTTT.

This clonotype was picked up a small number of times. The rearrangement joins TRBV27 to TRBJ1-1; no clear D. This CDR3 has 13 residues. Between the trimmed V and J ends, which lost 2 bases and 3 bases, there was a span of 7 bases. The germline CDR1 and CDR2 sequences are MNHEY and SMNVEV (reference sequence). The CDR3 sequence: CASSLQFYTEAFF. CDR3 nucleotide sequence: TGTGCCAGCAGTTTACAGTTTTACACTGAAGCTTTCTTT.

Turning to this clonotype: Being one base from a much bigger clone, this may be a read error. The chain links TRBV20-1 to TRBJ2-3; the D is unclear. The CDR3 is 14 amino acids. The germline gives CDR1 DFQATT, CDR2 SNEGSKA (reference sequence). The CDR3 DNA reads as TGCAGTGTTAGAGATGCTAGTACTACAGATACGCAGTATTTT. The encoded protein is CSVRDASTTDTQYF.

The chain has TRBV3-1 and TRBJ2-1, with 13 bases matching TRBD2. V shed 3 bases and J 9 bases; nucleotides not matched to a gene: 2. Germline V gives CDR1 LGHDT, CDR2 YNNKEL (reference sequence). The CDR3 runs 14 residues. The CDR3 region is CASSQGLAGREQFF. The CDR3 nucleotides read TGTGCCAGCAGCCAGGGACTAGCGGGACGTGAGCAGTTCTTC.

The V and J genes are TRBV20-1 and TRBJ2-3; D is perhaps TRBD2 (6 bases). This CDR3 is built from 14 residues. Germline CDR1 is DFQATT and CDR2 is SNEGSKA (reference sequence). Deletions cut 3 bases from V and 2 bases from J, with 12 bases between. The CDR3 loop is CSARDYLSTDTQYF. The CDR3 nucleotides read TGCAGTGCTAGGGACTACCTCTCCACAGATACGCAGTATTTT.

The chain recombines TRBV18 with TRBJ1-5; D not resolved. This CDR3 region has 13 residues. V was cut by 3 bases and J by 7 bases, with 10 bases left in between. The V gene's germline CDR1 is KGHSH and CDR2 LQKENI. The chain's CDR3 is CASSPDSGQPQHF. The DNA of the CDR3 is TGTGCCAGCTCACCTGATAGCGGGCAGCCCCAGCATTTT.

There are many counts of this clonotype. The chain employs TRBV3-1 and TRBJ1-2; D not certain. The CDR3 totals 15 residues. V dropped 1 base and J dropped 6 bases, with 15 bases sitting between them. Germline V CDR1 and CDR2: LGHDT, YNNKEL (reference sequence). The chain's CDR3 is CASSQGPGSRDGYTF. As DNA, the CDR3 is TGTGCCAGCAGCCAAGGACCGGGATCTCGGGATGGCTACACCTTC.

The chain carries TRBV20-1 and TRBJ1-1; the match to TRBD1 covers 8 bases. The CDR3 covers 15 residues. Germline CDR1 is DFQATT and CDR2 is SNEGSKA (reference sequence). The junction had 8 bases not matched to a gene; V was cut back by 0 bases and J by 5 bases. CDR3 sequence reads: CSARDLRTGRTEAFF. DNA of the CDR3: TGCAGTGCTAGAGATTTACGGACAGGGAGAACTGAAGCTTTCTTT.